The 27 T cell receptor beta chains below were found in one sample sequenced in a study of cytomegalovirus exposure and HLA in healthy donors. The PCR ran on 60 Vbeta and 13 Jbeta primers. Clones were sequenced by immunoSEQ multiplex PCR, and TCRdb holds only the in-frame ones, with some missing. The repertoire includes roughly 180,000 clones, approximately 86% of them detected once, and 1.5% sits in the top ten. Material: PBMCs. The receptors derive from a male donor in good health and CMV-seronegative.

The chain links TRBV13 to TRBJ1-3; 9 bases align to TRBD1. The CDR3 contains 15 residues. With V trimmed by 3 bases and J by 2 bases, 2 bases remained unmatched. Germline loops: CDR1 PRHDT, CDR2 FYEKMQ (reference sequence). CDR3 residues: CASSFRQGAGNTIYF. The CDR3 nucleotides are TGTGCCAGCAGCTTTAGACAGGGGGCTGGAAACACCATATATTTT. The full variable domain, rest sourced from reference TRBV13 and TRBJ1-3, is AAGVIQSPRHLIKEKRETATLKCYPIPRHDTVYWYQQGPGQDPQFLISFYEKMQSDKGSIPDRFSAQQFSDYHSELNMSSLELGDSALYFCASSFRQGAGNTIYFGEGSWLTVV.

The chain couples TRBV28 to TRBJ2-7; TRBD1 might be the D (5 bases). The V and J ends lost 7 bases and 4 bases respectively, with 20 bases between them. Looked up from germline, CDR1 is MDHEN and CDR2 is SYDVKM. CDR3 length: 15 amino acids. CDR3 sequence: CASTALGLGDYEQYF. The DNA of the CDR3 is TGTGCCAGCACCGCGTTAGGATTAGGGGATTACGAGCAGTACTTC.

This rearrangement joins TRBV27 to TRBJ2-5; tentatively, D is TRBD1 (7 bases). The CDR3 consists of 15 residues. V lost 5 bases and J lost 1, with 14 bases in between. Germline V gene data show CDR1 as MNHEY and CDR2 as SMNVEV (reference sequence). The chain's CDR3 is CASSLGGQPQETQYF. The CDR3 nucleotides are TGTGCCAGCAGTCTCGGGGGACAGCCCCAAGAGACCCAGTACTTC.

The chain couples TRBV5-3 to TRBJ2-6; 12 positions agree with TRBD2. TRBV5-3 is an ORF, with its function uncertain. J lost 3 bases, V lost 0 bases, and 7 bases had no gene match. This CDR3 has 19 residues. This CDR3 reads CARSLVRLAGEGGANVLTF. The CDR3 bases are TGTGCCAGAAGCTTGGTTCGACTAGCGGGAGAGGGTGGGGCCAACGTCCTGACTTTC.

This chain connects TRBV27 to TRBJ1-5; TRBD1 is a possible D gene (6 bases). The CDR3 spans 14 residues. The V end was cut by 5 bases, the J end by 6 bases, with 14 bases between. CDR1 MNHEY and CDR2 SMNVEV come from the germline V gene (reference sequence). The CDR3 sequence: CASSGRGVVQPQHF. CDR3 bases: TGTGCCAGCAGTGGCAGGGGCGTCGTTCAGCCCCAGCATTTT.

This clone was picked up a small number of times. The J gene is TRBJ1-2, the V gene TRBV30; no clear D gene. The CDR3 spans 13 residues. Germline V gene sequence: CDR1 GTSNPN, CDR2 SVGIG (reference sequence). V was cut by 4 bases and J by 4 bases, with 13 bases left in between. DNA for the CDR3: TGTGCCTGGACCCGGGAAGCCCGCTATGGCTACACCTTC. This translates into CAWTREARYGYTF.

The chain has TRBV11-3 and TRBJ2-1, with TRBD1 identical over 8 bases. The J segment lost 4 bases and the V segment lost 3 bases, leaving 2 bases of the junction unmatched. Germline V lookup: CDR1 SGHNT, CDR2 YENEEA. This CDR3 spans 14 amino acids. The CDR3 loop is CASSLRQGYNEQFF. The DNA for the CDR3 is TGTGCCAGCAGCTTGAGACAGGGGTACAATGAGCAGTTCTTC.

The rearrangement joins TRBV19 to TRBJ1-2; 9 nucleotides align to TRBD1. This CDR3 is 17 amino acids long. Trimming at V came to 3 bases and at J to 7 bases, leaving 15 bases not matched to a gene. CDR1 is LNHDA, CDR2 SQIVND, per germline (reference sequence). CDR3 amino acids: CASSISRDRAIHSGYTF. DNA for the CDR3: TGTGCCAGTAGTATCTCCAGGGACAGGGCCATCCATTCTGGCTACACCTTC.

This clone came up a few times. The CDR3 reads CASRKQIYNEQFF. The CDR3 DNA reads as TGTGCCAGCAGAAAACAGATCTACAATGAGCAGTTCTTC. V and J are TRBV6-5 and TRBJ2-1; D is ambiguous. The V and J ends lost 6 bases and 3 bases respectively, with 9 bases between them. Germline assignment: CDR1 MNHEY and CDR2 SVGAGI. The CDR3 is made up of 13 amino acids.

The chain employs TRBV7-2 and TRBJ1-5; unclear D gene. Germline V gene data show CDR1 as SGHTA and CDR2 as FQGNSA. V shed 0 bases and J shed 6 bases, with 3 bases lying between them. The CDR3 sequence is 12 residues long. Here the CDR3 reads CASSLASQPQHF. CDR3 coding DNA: TGTGCCAGCAGCTTAGCGAGTCAGCCCCAGCATTTT.

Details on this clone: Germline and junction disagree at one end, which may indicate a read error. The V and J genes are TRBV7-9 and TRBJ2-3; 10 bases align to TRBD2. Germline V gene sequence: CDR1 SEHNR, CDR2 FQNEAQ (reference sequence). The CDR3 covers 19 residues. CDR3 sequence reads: CSSSLGNHGLAVGTDTQYF. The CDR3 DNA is TGTTCCAGCAGCTTAGGAAACCACGGACTAGCGGTTGGCACAGATACGCAGTATTTT.

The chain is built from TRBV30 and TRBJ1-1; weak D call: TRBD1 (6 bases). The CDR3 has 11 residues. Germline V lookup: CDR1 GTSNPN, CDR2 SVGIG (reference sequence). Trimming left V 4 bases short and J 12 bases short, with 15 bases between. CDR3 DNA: TGTGCCTGGACGTCAGGACAGTCACCTTTCTTT. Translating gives CAWTSGQSPFF.

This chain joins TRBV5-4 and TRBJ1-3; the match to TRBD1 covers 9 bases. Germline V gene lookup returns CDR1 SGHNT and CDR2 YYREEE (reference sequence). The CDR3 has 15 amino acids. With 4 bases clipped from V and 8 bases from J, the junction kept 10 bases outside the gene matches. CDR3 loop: CASSEGTGIGYTIYF. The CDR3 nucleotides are TGTGCCAGCAGCGAGGGGACAGGGATCGGGTACACCATATATTTT.

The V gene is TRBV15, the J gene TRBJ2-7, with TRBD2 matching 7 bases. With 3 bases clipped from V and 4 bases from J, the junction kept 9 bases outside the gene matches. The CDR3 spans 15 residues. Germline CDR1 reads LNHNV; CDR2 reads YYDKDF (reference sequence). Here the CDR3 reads CATSRAMGGSYEQYF. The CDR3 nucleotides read TGTGCCACCAGCAGGGCTATGGGAGGGAGTTACGAGCAGTACTTC.

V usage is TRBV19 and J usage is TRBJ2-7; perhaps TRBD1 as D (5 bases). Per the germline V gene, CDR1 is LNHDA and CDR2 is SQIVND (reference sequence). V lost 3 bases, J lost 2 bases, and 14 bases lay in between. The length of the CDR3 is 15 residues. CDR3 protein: CASSISGQATYEQYF. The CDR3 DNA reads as TGTGCCAGTAGTATCTCAGGGCAGGCCACCTACGAGCAGTACTTC.

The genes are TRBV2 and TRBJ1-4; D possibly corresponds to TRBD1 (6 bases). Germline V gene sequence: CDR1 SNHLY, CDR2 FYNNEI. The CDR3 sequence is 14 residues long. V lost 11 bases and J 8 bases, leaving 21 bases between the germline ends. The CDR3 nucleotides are TGTGCCGCCAAGGCGACAGGAGGAAAAGAAAAACTGTTTTTT. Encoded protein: CAAKATGGKEKLFF.

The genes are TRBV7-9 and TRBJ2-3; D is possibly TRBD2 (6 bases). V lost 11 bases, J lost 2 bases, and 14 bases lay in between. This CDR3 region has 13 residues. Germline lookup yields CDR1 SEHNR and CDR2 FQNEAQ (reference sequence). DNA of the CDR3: TGTGCCGGTGGGGAGGCATCCACAGATACGCAGTATTTT. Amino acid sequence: CAGGEASTDTQYF.

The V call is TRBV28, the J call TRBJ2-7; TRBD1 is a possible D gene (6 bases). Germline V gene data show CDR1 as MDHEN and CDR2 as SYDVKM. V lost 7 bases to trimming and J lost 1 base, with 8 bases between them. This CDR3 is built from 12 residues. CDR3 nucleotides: TGTGCCAGCACCGACAGGTCCTACGAGCAGTACTTC. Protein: CASTDRSYEQYF.

The DNA of the CDR3 is TGTGCCAGCAGCCTCACGGGTTCCTACGAGCAGTACTTC. This encodes CASSLTGSYEQYF. The chain couples TRBV13 to TRBJ2-7; unclear D gene. Germline-derived CDR1 and CDR2 are PRHDT and FYEKMQ (reference sequence). There are 13 residues in the CDR3. The V end was cut by 5 bases, the J end by 1 base, with 9 bases between.

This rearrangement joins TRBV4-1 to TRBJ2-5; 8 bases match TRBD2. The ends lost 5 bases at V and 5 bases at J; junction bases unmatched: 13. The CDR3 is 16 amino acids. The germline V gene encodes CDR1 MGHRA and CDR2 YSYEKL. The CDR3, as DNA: TGCGCCAGCAGCAACCCCGGGACTAGTCGGAGCGAGACCCAGTACTTC. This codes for CASSNPGTSRSETQYF.

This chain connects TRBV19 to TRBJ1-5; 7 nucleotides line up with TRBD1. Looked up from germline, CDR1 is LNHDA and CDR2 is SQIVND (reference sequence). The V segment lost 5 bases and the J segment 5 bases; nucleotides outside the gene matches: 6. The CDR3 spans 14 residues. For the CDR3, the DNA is TGTGCCAGTAGTCCTGGACAGGTTTATCAGCCCCAGCATTTT. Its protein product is CASSPGQVYQPQHF. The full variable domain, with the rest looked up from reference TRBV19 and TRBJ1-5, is DGGITQSPKYLFRKEGQNVTLSCEQNLNHDAMYWYRQDPGQGLRLIYYSQIVNDFQKGDIAEGYSVSREKKESFPLTVTSAQKNPTAFYLCASSPGQVYQPQHFGDGTRLSIL.

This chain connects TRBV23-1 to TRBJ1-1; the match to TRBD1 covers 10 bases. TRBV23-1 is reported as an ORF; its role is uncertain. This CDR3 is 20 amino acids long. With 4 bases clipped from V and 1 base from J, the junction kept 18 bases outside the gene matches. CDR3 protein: CASSLPDGDRGRRGNTEAFF. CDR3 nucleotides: TGCGCCAGCAGTCTCCCCGACGGCGACAGGGGGCGCCGAGGGAACACTGAAGCTTTCTTT.

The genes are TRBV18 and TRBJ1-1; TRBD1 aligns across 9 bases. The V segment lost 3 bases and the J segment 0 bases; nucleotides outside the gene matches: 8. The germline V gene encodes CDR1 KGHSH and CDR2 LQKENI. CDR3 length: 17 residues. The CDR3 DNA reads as TGTGCCAGCTCACCGACGACGACAGGGGGAGTGAACACTGAAGCTTTCTTT. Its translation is CASSPTTTGGVNTEAFF.

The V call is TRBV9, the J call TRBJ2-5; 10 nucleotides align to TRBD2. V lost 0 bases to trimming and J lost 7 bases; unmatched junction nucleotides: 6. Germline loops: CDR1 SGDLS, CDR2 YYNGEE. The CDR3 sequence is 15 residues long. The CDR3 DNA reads TGTGCCAGCAGCGTAGAAGCGGGAGGGGGAGGGACCCAGTACTTC. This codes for CASSVEAGGGGTQYF.

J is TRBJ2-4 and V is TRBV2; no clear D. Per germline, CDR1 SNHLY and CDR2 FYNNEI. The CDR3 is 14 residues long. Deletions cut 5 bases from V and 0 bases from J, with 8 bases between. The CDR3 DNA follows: TGTGCCAGCAGTCCCCCCTTAGCCAAAAACATTCAGTACTTC. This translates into CASSPPLAKNIQYF.

CDR3 protein: CASNAQDSGNTIYF. CDR3 in DNA: TGTGCCAGCAATGCACAAGACTCTGGAAACACCATATATTTT. The chain has TRBV6-6 and TRBJ1-3; no definite D call. The CDR3 loop spans 14 amino acids. V was cut by 7 bases and J by 0 bases, with 10 bases left in between. Germline V gene lookup returns CDR1 MNHNY and CDR2 SVGAGI (reference sequence).

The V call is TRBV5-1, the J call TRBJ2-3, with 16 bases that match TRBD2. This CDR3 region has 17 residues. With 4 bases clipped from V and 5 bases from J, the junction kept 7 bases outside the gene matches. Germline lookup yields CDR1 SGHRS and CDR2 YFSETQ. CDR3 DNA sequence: TGCGCCAGCAGCCCTCTTGGGACTAGCGGGGGGGGAGATACGCAGTATTTT. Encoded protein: CASSPLGTSGGGDTQYF.